The 18 T cell receptor beta chains below come from one sample, sequenced in a study of cytomegalovirus exposure and HLA in healthy donors. Primers included in the PCR were 60 Vbeta and 13 Jbeta primers. Assay: immunoSEQ multiplex PCR; the TCRdb copy retains only in-frame clones and omits some. The sample includes 97,000 or so clones, around 68% of them seen just once. Sequencing input: PBMCs. The source is a human donor in good health.

On this clone itself: Its ends do not fully match the called genes, so a read error is possible. The chain employs TRBV4-1 and TRBJ1-3; D is undetermined. CDR1 is MGHRA and CDR2 is YSYEKL in the germline V gene. This CDR3 is built from 15 residues. CDR3 bases: TGCGCCAGCAGTCAAGGACTGAACTCTGGAAACACCATATATTTT. It yields the protein CASSQGLNSGNTIYF.

This sequence joins TRBV6-5 and TRBJ2-1, with TRBD2 identical over 8 bases. The CDR3 length is 15 residues. Unmatched junction bases numbered 4, after V lost 2 bases and J lost 4 bases. Germline V gene sequence: CDR1 MNHEY, CDR2 SVGAGI. As DNA, the CDR3 is TGTGCCAGCAGTTACGGGGTAGCGGGATACAATGAGCAGTTCTTC. Its translation is CASSYGVAGYNEQFF.

In the case of this clone: One end of the junction does not line up with germline, which may come from a read error. This chain connects TRBV14 to TRBJ2-7, with TRBD1 matching over 10 bases. CDR1 and CDR2 from the germline V gene are SGHDN and FVKESK. The CDR3 has 12 amino acids. For the CDR3, the DNA is TGTGCCAGCAGCTTCTGGAGAGGGACAGGGGACTTC. Protein product: CASSFWRGTGDF.

The genes are TRBV5-6 and TRBJ2-7; 10 nucleotides align to TRBD2. Germline-derived CDR1 and CDR2 are SGHDT and YYEEEE. The J segment lost 10 bases and the V segment lost 2 bases, leaving 6 bases of the junction unmatched. The CDR3 spans 13 residues. CDR3: CASSLAGGQIQYF. The CDR3 nucleotides read TGTGCCAGCAGCTTAGCGGGAGGGCAAATCCAGTACTTC.

This clone has more than one count but fewer than ten. The genes are TRBV5-4 and TRBJ2-5; D may be TRBD2 (6 bases). The germline CDR1 and CDR2 sequences are SGHNT and YYREEE (reference sequence). The length of the CDR3 is 12 residues. Trimming shortened V by 7 bases and J by 1 base, and 8 bases separated the two germline ends. The CDR3 DNA reads as TGTGCCAGCGGGACTTTCCAAGAGACCCAGTACTTC. Encoded protein: CASGTFQETQYF.

This clone was seen more than once but under ten times. The rearrangement uses TRBV18 and TRBJ2-2; a possible D gene is TRBD2 (5 bases). The CDR3 length is 16 residues. The V and J ends lost 3 bases and 0 bases respectively, with 11 bases between them. Germline V gene sequence: CDR1 KGHSH, CDR2 LQKENI. The CDR3 DNA sequence: TGTGCCAGCTCACCTGGTCCGGGGTCGAACACCGGGGAGCTGTTTTTT. Its translation: CASSPGPGSNTGELFF.

The CDR3: CASSLADRAPYEQYF. DNA for the CDR3: TGCGCCAGCAGCTTGGCCGACAGGGCCCCCTACGAGCAGTACTTC. This chain uses TRBV5-1 with TRBJ2-7, with 7 bases lining up with TRBD1. Unmatched junction bases numbered 5, after V lost 0 bases and J lost 2 bases. Germline loops: CDR1 SGHRS, CDR2 YFSETQ. This CDR3 comprises 15 residues.

Regarding this clone: A junction boundary mismatches the germline segment, possibly from a read error. CDR3 residues: CASSAGQGAYEQYF. The CDR3 DNA sequence: TGTGCTAGCAGCGCGGGACAGGGGGCTTACGAGCAGTACTTC. The chain uses TRBV7-7 and TRBJ2-7; 12 nucleotides agree with TRBD1. Germline CDR1 and CDR2: SSHAT and FNYEAQ (reference sequence). The CDR3 covers 14 residues.

This clone has only a few counts. The V gene is TRBV2, the J gene TRBJ2-1; TRBD2 agrees at 13 bases. Per the germline V gene, CDR1 is SNHLY and CDR2 is FYNNEI. With 6 bases clipped from V and 7 bases from J, the junction kept 9 bases outside the gene matches. This CDR3 spans 16 amino acids. The chain's CDR3 is CASRDWTSGRGNEQFF. The CDR3 region has the DNA TGTGCCAGCAGAGATTGGACTAGCGGGAGAGGGAATGAGCAGTTCTTC.

The chain joins TRBV28 to TRBJ2-7, with 9 bases identical to TRBD1. Looked up from germline, CDR1 is MDHEN and CDR2 is SYDVKM. V gave up 3 bases and J gave up 4 bases; unmatched junction bases: 7. The CDR3 is 15 amino acids. CDR3 loop: CASSLDRGFSYEQYF. DNA of the CDR3: TGTGCCAGCAGTTTGGACAGGGGATTTTCGTACGAGCAGTACTTC.

V usage is TRBV30 and J usage is TRBJ1-2; D is unclear. The CDR3 consists of 14 residues. V gave up 3 bases and J gave up 0 bases, with 11 bases separating them. Germline V gene data show CDR1 as GTSNPN and CDR2 as SVGIG (reference sequence). CDR3 nucleotide sequence: TGTGCCTGGAGGCCGAGTGTCACTAACTATGGCTACACCTTC. Amino acids: CAWRPSVTNYGYTF.

This clone was detected once. This chain links TRBV7-2 with TRBJ2-7; 8 bases match TRBD1. Germline CDR1 reads SGHTA; CDR2 reads FQGNSA. The CDR3 sequence is 15 residues long. J was trimmed by 2 bases and V by 5 bases; bases with no gene match: 8. In DNA form, the CDR3 reads TGTGCCAGCAGCCCAACCGCGGGACAGGCCTACGAGCAGTACTTC. It specifies CASSPTAGQAYEQYF. The whole variable domain, filled in from reference TRBV7-2 and TRBJ2-7, reads GAGVSQSPSNKVTEKGKDVELRCDPISGHTALYWYRQSLGQGLEFLIYFQGNSAPDKSGLPSDRFSAERTGGSVSTLTIQRTQQEDSAVYLCASSPTAGQAYEQYFGPGTRLTVT.

This clone was observed once. V usage is TRBV4-2 and J usage is TRBJ2-1; D is possibly TRBD2 (6 bases). The V end lost 6 bases, the J end lost 0 bases, and 12 bases lay between the germline ends. This CDR3 has 15 amino acids. The germline CDR1 and CDR2 sequences are LGHNA and YNFKEQ. CDR3 sequence (DNA): TGTGCCAGCAGGCGGGACTCGAGCTCCTACAATGAGCAGTTCTTC. Encoded protein: CASRRDSSSYNEQFF.

J is TRBJ1-4 and V is TRBV7-8, with a possible D match to TRBD1 (5 bases). The V end was cut by 8 bases, the J end by 5 bases, with 12 bases between. Germline CDR1 reads SGHVS; CDR2 reads FQNEAQ. The CDR3 is 13 amino acids. The CDR3 is CASSRGGNEKLFF. CDR3 nucleotides: TGTGCCAGCTCACGGGGGGGAAATGAAAAACTGTTTTTT.

V is TRBV19 and J is TRBJ2-7, with 8 bases matching TRBD2. V trimming: 2 bases; J trimming: 2 bases; junction bases outside the gene matches: 8. This CDR3 has 16 amino acids. Germline V gene lookup returns CDR1 LNHDA and CDR2 SQIVND (reference sequence). DNA of the CDR3: TGTGCCAGTAGTATAAGCCCCGGGACTAGTCCCTACGAGCAGTACTTC. Amino acids: CASSISPGTSPYEQYF.

The chain links TRBV7-6 to TRBJ2-5; no clear D. Germline lookup yields CDR1 SGHVS and CDR2 FNYEAQ. CDR3 length equals 13 residues. V lost 5 bases to trimming and J lost 2 bases, with 9 bases between them. The CDR3 DNA is TGTGCCAGCAGCATACTACTACAAGAGACCCAGTACTTC. Protein sequence: CASSILLQETQYF.

This sequence joins TRBV7-9 and TRBJ2-5; D gene ambiguous. Gene TRBJ2-7 matches the end of the DNA better, so the J call may be wrong. Germline CDR1 reads SEHNR; CDR2 reads FQNEAQ (reference sequence). The CDR3 loop spans 14 amino acids. This CDR3 reads CASSLGGPSYEQYF. In DNA, the CDR3 is TGTGCCAGCAGCTTAGGTGGGCCATCCTACGAGCAGTACTTC.

The chain has TRBV9 and TRBJ2-7, with D possibly matching TRBD1 (7 bases). The CDR3 runs 15 residues. Germline V gives CDR1 SGDLS, CDR2 YYNGEE. Trimming shortened V by 4 bases and J by 6 bases, and 20 bases separated the two germline ends. As DNA, the CDR3 is TGTGCCAGCAGCCCGGGGAGGACGGGGGACAGCGAGCAGTACTTC. The encoded protein is CASSPGRTGDSEQYF.